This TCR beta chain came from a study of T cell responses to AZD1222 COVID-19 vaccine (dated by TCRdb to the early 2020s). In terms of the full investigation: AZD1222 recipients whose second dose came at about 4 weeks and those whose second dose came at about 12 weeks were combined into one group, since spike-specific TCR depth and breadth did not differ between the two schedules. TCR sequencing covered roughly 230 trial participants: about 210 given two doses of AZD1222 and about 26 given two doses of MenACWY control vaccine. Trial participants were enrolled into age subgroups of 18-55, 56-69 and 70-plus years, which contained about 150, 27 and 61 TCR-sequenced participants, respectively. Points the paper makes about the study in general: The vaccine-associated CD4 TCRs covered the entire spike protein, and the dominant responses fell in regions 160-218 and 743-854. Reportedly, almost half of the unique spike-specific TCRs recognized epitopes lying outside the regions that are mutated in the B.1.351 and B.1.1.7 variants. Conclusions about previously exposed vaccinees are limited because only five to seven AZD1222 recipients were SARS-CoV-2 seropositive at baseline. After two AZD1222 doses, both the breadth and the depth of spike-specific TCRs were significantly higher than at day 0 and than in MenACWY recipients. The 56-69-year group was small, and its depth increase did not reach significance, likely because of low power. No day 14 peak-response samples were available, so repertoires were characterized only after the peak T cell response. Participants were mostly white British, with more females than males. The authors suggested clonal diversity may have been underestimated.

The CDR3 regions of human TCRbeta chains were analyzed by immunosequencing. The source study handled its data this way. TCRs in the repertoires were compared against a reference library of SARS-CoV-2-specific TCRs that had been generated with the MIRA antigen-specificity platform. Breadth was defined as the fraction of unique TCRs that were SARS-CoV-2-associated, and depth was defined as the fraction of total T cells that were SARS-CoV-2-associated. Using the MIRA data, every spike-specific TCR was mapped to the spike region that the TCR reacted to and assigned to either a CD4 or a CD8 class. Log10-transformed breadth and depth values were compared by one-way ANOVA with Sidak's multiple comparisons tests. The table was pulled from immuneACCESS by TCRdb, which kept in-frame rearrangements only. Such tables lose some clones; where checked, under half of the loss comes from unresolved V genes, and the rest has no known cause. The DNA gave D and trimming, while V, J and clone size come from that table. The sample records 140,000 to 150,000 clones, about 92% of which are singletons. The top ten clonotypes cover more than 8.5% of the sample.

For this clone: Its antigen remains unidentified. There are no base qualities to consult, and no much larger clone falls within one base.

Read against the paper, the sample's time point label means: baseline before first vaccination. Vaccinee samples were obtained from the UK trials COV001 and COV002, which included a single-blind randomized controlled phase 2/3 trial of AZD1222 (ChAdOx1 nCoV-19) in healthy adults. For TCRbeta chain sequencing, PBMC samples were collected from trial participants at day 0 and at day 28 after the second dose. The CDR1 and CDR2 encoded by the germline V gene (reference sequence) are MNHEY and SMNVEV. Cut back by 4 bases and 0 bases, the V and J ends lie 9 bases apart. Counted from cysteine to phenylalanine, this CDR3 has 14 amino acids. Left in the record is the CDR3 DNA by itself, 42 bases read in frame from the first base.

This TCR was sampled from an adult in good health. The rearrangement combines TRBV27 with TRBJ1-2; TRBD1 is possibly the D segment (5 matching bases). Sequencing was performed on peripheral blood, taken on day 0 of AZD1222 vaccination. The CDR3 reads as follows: CASSSRGANYGYTF. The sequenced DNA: TGTGCCAGCAGTTCTCGAGGGGCTAACTATGGCTACACCTTC.